This T cell receptor (beta chain) was recorded in a study of blood T cells in healthy people across ages. General study findings and limits: One million T cells yielded diversity estimates that were considered underestimates.

This clonotype was counted many times. The antigen is not known. Donation came from healthy Caucasian individuals in Russia who were aged roughly 6 to 95. This CDR3 has 12 residues. CDR1 is LGHDT and CDR2 is YNNKEL in the germline V gene (reference sequence). The V end was cut by 3 bases, the J end by 5 bases, with 5 bases between. With a J-beta primer mix and a sample-barcoded 5' primer, a second PCR ran about 7 to 12 cycles. TCRdb used MiXCR to reprocess the 5' RACE reads, holding one entry per CDR3 protein. The table lists hundreds of thousands of distinct CDR3 sequences, around 52% of them singletons.

Material: blood. This TCR was recovered from a woman aged 80 or over in good health. The rearrangement links TRBV3-1 to TRBJ2-1; D uncertain. This CDR3 reads CASSQVDNEQFF. The CDR3 coding sequence is TGTGCCAGCAGCCAGGTAGACAATGAGCAGTTCTTC.